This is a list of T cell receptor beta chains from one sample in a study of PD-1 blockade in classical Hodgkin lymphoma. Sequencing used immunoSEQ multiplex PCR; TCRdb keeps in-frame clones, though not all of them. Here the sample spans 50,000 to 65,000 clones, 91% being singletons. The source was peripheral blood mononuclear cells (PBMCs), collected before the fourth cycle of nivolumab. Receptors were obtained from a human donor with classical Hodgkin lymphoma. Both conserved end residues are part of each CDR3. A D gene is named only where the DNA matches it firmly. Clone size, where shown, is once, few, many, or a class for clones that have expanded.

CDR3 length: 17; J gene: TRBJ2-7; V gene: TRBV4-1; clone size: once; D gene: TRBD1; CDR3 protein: CASSQAPTGQGSYEQYF; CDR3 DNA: TGCGCCAGCAGCCAAGCGCCGACCGGACAGGGTTCCTACGAGCAGTACTTC
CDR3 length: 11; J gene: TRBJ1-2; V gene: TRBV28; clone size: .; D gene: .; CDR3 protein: CASGTLNGYTF; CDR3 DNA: TGTGCCAGCGGAACACTCAATGGCTACACCTTC
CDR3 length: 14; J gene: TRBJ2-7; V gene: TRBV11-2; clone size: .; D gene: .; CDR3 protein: CASSLDQWVYEQYF; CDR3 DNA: TGTGCCAGCAGCTTAGATCAGTGGGTCTACGAGCAGTACTTC
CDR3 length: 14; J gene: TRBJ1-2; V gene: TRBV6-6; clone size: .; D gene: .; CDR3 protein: CASSANTGLYGYTF; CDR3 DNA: TGTGCCAGCAGTGCTAATACAGGCCTCTATGGCTACACCTTC
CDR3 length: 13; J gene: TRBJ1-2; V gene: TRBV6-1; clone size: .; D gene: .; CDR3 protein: CASRPYGNYGYTF; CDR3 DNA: TGTGCCAGCAGGCCGTACGGTAACTATGGCTACACCTTC
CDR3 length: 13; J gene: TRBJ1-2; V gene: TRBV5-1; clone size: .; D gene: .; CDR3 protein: CASRDSRTLSYTF; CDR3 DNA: TGCGCCAGCCGGGACTCCCGGACATTATCCTACACCTTC
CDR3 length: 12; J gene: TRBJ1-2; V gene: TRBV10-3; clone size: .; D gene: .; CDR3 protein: CATLVAGLGYTF; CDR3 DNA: TGTGCCACCCTGGTTGCGGGGCTTGGCTACACCTTC
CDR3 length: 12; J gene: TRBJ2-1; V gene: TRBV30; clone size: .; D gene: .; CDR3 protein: CACSDGNNEQFF; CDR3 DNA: TGTGCCTGTTCTGATGGAAACAATGAGCAGTTCTTC
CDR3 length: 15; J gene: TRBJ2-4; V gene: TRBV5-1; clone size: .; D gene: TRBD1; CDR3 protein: CASSPTDRGKDIQYF; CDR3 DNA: TGCGCCAGCAGCCCGACGGACAGGGGGAAGGACATTCAGTACTTC
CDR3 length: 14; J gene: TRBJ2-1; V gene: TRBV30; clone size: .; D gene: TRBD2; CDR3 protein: CAWSWASGGGEQFF; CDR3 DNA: TGTGCCTGGAGCTGGGCTAGCGGGGGCGGTGAGCAGTTCTTC
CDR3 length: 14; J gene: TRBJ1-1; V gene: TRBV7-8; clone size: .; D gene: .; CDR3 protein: CASSLLVMNTEAFF; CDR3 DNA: TGTGCCAGCAGCCTACTCGTCATGAACACTGAAGCTTTCTTT
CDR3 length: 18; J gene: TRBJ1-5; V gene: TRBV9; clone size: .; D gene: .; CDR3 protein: CASSVSGLGGVWNQPQHF; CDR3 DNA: TGTGCCAGCAGCGTATCGGGATTAGGGGGGGTGTGGAATCAGCCCCAGCATTTT
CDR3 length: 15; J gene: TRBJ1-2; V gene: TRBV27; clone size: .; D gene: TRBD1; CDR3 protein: CASSVGQGMLYGYTF; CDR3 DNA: TGTGCCAGCAGTGTAGGACAGGGAATGCTCTATGGCTACACCTTC
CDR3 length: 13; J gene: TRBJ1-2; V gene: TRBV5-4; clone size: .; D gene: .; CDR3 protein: CASSPVQNYGYTF; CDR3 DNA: TGTGCCAGCAGCCCGGTCCAGAACTATGGCTACACCTTC
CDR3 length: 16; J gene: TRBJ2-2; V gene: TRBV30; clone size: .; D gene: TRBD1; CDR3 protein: CAWSRPRQGNTGELFF; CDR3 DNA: TGTGCCTGGAGTCGGCCCCGACAGGGGAACACCGGGGAGCTGTTTTTT
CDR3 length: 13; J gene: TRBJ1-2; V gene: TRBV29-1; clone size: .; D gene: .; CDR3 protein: CSVDREENYGYTF; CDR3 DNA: TGCAGCGTTGACAGAGAAGAAAACTATGGCTACACCTTC
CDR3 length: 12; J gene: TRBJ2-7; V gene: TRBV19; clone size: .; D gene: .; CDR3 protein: CASSIDTSEQYF; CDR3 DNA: TGTGCCAGTAGTATAGATACGTCTGAGCAGTACTTC
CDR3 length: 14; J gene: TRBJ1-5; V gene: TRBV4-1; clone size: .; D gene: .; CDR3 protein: CASSQGSGNQPQHF; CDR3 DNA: TGCGCCAGCAGCCAAGGTAGCGGAAATCAGCCCCAGCATTTT
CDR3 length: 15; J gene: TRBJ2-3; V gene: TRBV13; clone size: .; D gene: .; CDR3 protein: CASSSWDFNTDTQYF; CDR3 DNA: TGTGCCAGCAGCTCTTGGGACTTCAACACAGATACGCAGTATTTT
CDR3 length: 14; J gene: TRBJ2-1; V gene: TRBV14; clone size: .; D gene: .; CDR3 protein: CASSTWTAYNEQFF; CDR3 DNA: TGTGCCAGCAGCACCTGGACAGCATACAATGAGCAGTTCTTC